This TCR beta chain was sequenced in a study of cytomegalovirus exposure and HLA in healthy donors. Study observations and caveats: One variant, a missense change in DCLRE1C, was linked in a later analysis to TCR beta V- and J-gene trimming. Presence/absence analyses assumed roughly uniform sequencing depth across donors.

Donors consisted of healthy bone marrow donors. At collection, donors were nominally healthy, but unrecorded immune exposures were probable. Germline values: CDR1 SGHNT, CDR2 YYREEE (reference sequence). The CDR3 is made up of 17 amino acids. The germline V and J ends were trimmed by 0 bases and 6 bases, with 19 bases remaining between them. 60 Vbeta and 13 Jbeta primers were used in PCR. Generated by immunoSEQ multiplex PCR, the TCRdb table keeps only in-frame clones and is missing some. The sample consists of some 130,000 clones, 55% to 75% of them appearing once. With regard to this clone: Its antigen is still unknown.

The chain couples TRBV5-4 to TRBJ2-4; a possible D gene is TRBD1 (6 bases). The sequence was obtained from a man aged 50-59 years in good health and CMV-seropositive. The sample was PBMCs. CDR3 amino acids: CASSLAPLGGSANIQYF. The CDR3, as DNA: TGTGCCAGCAGCTTGGCGCCCCTAGGGGGATCGGCAAACATTCAGTACTTC. The entire variable domain, with the rest obtained from reference TRBV5-4 and TRBJ2-4, is as follows: ETGVTQSPTHLIKTRGQQVTLRCSSQSGHNTVSWYQQALGQGPQFIFQYYREEENGRGNFPPRFSGLQFPNYSSELNVNALELDDSALYLCASSLAPLGGSANIQYFGAGTRLSVL.